Presented here are 24 T cell receptor beta chains from one specimen sequenced in a study of blood T cell repertoires in COVID-19. Produced via immunoSEQ multiplex PCR; TCRdb's table is partial and in-frame only. The sample shows 350,000 to 450,000 clones, 70% to 90% of them seen only once. Material: peripheral blood. These receptor sequences come from a woman between 40 and 50 years old with COVID-19, enrolled during active disease.

The chain has TRBV7-2 and TRBJ1-2, with D unclear. The CDR3 runs 12 residues. Germline V gene sequence: CDR1 SGHTA, CDR2 FQGNSA. Trimming took off 2 bases at V and 5 bases at J, with 6 bases between the two ends. CDR3 DNA: TGTGCCAGCAGCTTACCGGGTTATGGCTACACCTTC. Translation gives CASSLPGYGYTF.

CDR3 sequence (DNA): TGTGCCAGCAGCCAAGAACAGGGGGCGGCAGATACGCAGTATTTT. Encoded protein: CASSQEQGAADTQYF. The chain couples TRBV3-1 (or the pseudogene TRBV3-2) to TRBJ2-3; 9 nucleotides align to TRBD1. V lost 0 bases to trimming and J lost 4 bases; unmatched junction nucleotides: 2. Germline CDR1 and CDR2: LGHDT and YNNKEL (reference sequence). This CDR3 is 15 amino acids long.

Comments on this clone: The same CDR3 can be traced to other DNA sequences in this sample. This chain links TRBV27 with TRBJ1-2; tentatively, D is TRBD1 (5 bases). V shed 2 bases and J shed 4 bases, with 8 bases lying between them. Germline CDR1 and CDR2: MNHEY and SMNVEV (reference sequence). The CDR3 runs 13 residues. CDR3 region: CASSLGGGYGYTF. The DNA for the CDR3 is TGTGCCAGCAGTTTAGGGGGAGGCTATGGCTACACCTTC.

This sequence joins TRBV6-6 and TRBJ1-2; no clear D gene. Trimming pared 6 bases from V and 3 bases from J, leaving 14 bases between. The CDR3 is 14 residues long. CDR1 MNHNY and CDR2 SVGAGI come from the germline V gene (reference sequence). The CDR3 loop reads CASSPTARDYGYTF. CDR3 DNA: TGTGCCAGCAGCCCCACCGCGAGGGACTATGGCTACACCTTC.

In its sample, this clone was seen once. The V call is TRBV7-9, the J call TRBJ1-2, with 7 bases lining up with TRBD1. This CDR3 region has 13 residues. Per germline, CDR1 SEHNR and CDR2 FQNEAQ (reference sequence). Trimming took 7 bases from V and 2 from J; bases not matched to a gene: 4. The CDR3 DNA reads TGTGCCAGCAACATACAGGGGAACTATGGCTACACCTTC. Its translation: CASNIQGNYGYTF.

The CDR3 DNA reads TGTGCCAGCAGTGGGGACAGGGCTCTTCGGGGCTACACCTTC. Translation: CASSGDRALRGYTF. The chain recombines TRBV6-2 or TRBV6-3 with TRBJ1-2; TRBD1 agrees at 9 bases. CDR1 is MNHEY and CDR2 is SVGEGT in the germline V gene. The V gene end was trimmed by 5 bases and the J gene end by 8 bases; junction bases not matched to a gene: 9. The CDR3 runs 14 residues.

CDR3 protein: CASSLWDRDTGELFF. CDR3 sequence (DNA): TGTGCCAGCAGTTTATGGGACAGAGACACCGGGGAGCTGTTTTTT. V and J are TRBV28 and TRBJ2-2; possible D gene TRBD1, 6 bases. V was trimmed by 0 bases and J by 3 bases, leaving 8 bases between them. CDR1 is MDHEN and CDR2 is SYDVKM in the germline V gene. The length of the CDR3 is 15 residues.

The chain recombines TRBV11-2 with TRBJ1-1; no clear D gene. Germline V gene sequence: CDR1 SGHAT, CDR2 FQNNGV. This CDR3 is 13 amino acids long. Trimming took 0 bases from V and 5 from J, leaving 7 bases between them. CDR3 bases: TGTGCCAGCAGCTTAGATTACCGGACTGAAGCTTTCTTT. Translating gives CASSLDYRTEAFF.

The chain recombines TRBV5-6 with TRBJ1-6; D ambiguous. Trimming left V 5 bases short and J 11 bases short, with 17 bases between. Germline V gene data show CDR1 as SGHDT and CDR2 as YYEEEE. The CDR3 runs to 14 residues. In nucleotides, the CDR3 is TGTGCCAGCAGAATGGGATTCGGGAAGACACCCCTCCACTTT. Its translation is CASRMGFGKTPLHF.

This chain joins TRBV4-1 and TRBJ1-5; no firm D call. The CDR3 covers 16 residues. Trimming removed 1 base at V and 3 bases at J, with 13 bases between. Germline assignment: CDR1 MGHRA and CDR2 YSYEKL. In DNA form, the CDR3 reads TGCGCCAGCAGCCAAGGTCTAGCCGGCCCCAATCAGCCCCAGCATTTT. This codes for CASSQGLAGPNQPQHF.

V and J are TRBV12-3 or TRBV12-4 and TRBJ1-2; D is unclear. The V end lost 6 bases, the J end lost 5 bases, and 13 bases lay between the germline ends. The CDR3 runs to 13 residues. The CDR3 DNA is TGTGCCAGCAGCCGGACGGGAAAGTATGGCTACACCTTC. It is translated as CASSRTGKYGYTF.

This clone appeared once. The rearrangement links TRBV2 to TRBJ1-6, with a weak D call TRBD1 (5 bases). Looked up from germline, CDR1 is SNHLY and CDR2 is FYNNEI. The CDR3 has 12 residues. V lost 5 bases, J lost 7 bases, and 6 bases lay in between. The CDR3 here is CASSPGNSPLHF. The CDR3 DNA is TGTGCCAGCAGTCCAGGGAATTCACCCCTCCACTTT.

The V gene is TRBV28, the J gene TRBJ1-1, with D possibly matching TRBD1 (5 bases). In germline, CDR1 is MDHEN, CDR2 SYDVKM. V lost 7 bases and J 7 bases, leaving 16 bases between the germline ends. The CDR3 is 13 amino acids. The chain's CDR3 is CASKVGGVREAFF. DNA for the CDR3: TGTGCCAGCAAGGTCGGGGGTGTTCGTGAAGCTTTCTTT.

The rearrangement joins TRBV28 to TRBJ1-5, with 7 bases that match TRBD1. V dropped 3 bases and J dropped 1; count of bases not matched to a gene: 3. Germline loops: CDR1 MDHEN, CDR2 SYDVKM. The CDR3 sequence is 15 residues long. The CDR3 is CASSFAGGSNQPQHF. The CDR3 bases are TGTGCCAGCAGTTTCGCAGGGGGAAGCAATCAGCCCCAGCATTTT.

The rearrangement links TRBV11-1 to TRBJ2-7; D is possibly TRBD1 (5 bases). The CDR3 covers 12 residues. The germline gives CDR1 SGHAT, CDR2 FQDESV (reference sequence). Trimming stripped 5 bases from V and 4 bases from J, with 9 bases between. As DNA, the CDR3 is TGTGCCAGCAGCCCGACAGAGTACGAGCAGTACTTC. Translating gives CASSPTEYEQYF.

The chain joins TRBV14 to TRBJ2-1; D remains unclear. The V gene lost 5 bases and the J gene lost 0 bases, with 5 bases spanning the gap. The CDR3 runs 13 residues. In germline, CDR1 is SGHDN, CDR2 FVKESK. This CDR3 is CASSVGSYNEQFF. CDR3 nucleotide sequence: TGTGCCAGCAGCGTCGGCTCCTACAATGAGCAGTTCTTC.

The V gene is TRBV5-6, the J gene TRBJ1-4; no clear D gene. The CDR3 is 13 amino acids. Germline CDR1 is SGHDT and CDR2 is YYEEEE. Trimming cost V 4 bases and J 8 bases, with 12 bases left between them. CDR3 sequence: CASSLMHREKLFF. The CDR3 nucleotides are TGTGCCAGCAGCCTTATGCATAGAGAAAAACTGTTTTTT.

This chain connects TRBV27 to TRBJ2-7; 7 bases line up with TRBD1. V shed 5 bases, J shed 4 bases, and the junction held 8 bases outside the gene matches. This CDR3 comprises 14 residues. Germline V gene lookup returns CDR1 MNHEY and CDR2 SMNVEV (reference sequence). The CDR3 loop reads CASSLLGQPYEQYF. CDR3 DNA: TGTGCCAGCAGTCTCCTGGGACAGCCGTACGAGCAGTACTTC.

This clone is a singleton in its sample. V usage is TRBV4-1 and J usage is TRBJ2-7; the match to TRBD2 covers 11 bases. V dropped 0 bases and J dropped 4; count of bases not matched to a gene: 5. CDR3 length equals 16 residues. Germline CDR1 MGHRA, CDR2 YSYEKL. CDR3 DNA sequence: TGCGCCAGCAGCCAAGATATAACTAGCGGGAGTTACGAGCAGTACTTC. Residues: CASSQDITSGSYEQYF.

The gene calls are TRBV19 and TRBJ1-5; perhaps TRBD1 as D (6 bases). Germline assignment: CDR1 LNHDA and CDR2 SQIVND (reference sequence). This CDR3 is built from 12 residues. V was trimmed by 3 bases and J by 7 bases, leaving 7 bases between them. The CDR3 nucleotides read TGTGCCAGTAGTATGACAGGCCAGCCCCAGCATTTT. This encodes CASSMTGQPQHF.

The chain has TRBV7-8 and TRBJ1-6; D is undetermined. Germline values: CDR1 SGHVS, CDR2 FQNEAQ. Between the trimmed V and J ends, which lost 0 bases and 10 bases, there was a span of 10 bases. The CDR3 is made up of 14 amino acids. The CDR3 region has the DNA TGTGCCAGCAGCTTAGCGCTATCTCAATCACCCCTCCACTTT. This gives the protein CASSLALSQSPLHF.

The chain combines TRBV29-1 with TRBJ1-1, with 8 positions matching TRBD1. CDR3 size: 14 residues. Germline values: CDR1 SQVTM, CDR2 ANQGSEA. Trimming cost V 6 bases and J 8 bases; bases outside gene matches: 14. CDR3 amino acids: CSVHRDRRLLEAFF. The CDR3 DNA reads TGCAGCGTGCACCGGGACAGGAGACTTCTCGAAGCTTTCTTT. The variable domain in full, with the rest retrieved from reference TRBV29-1 and TRBJ1-1, is SAVISQKPSRDICQRGTSLTIQCQVDSQVTMMFWYRQQPGQSLTLIATANQGSEATYESGFVIDKFPISRPNLTFSTLTVSNMSPEDSSIYLCSVHRDRRLLEAFFGQGTRLTVV.

J is TRBJ1-1 and V is TRBV10-1; TRBD1 agrees at 8 bases. V shed 6 bases and J 11 bases; nucleotides not matched to a gene: 8. From germline, CDR1 is WNHNN and CDR2 SYGVQD (reference sequence). The CDR3 contains 12 residues. The CDR3 sequence is CASSGQGRMAFF. In DNA form, the CDR3 reads TGCGCCAGCAGCGGACAGGGTAGGATGGCTTTCTTT.

This chain links TRBV2 with TRBJ1-5; 7 positions agree with TRBD1. V lost 6 bases to trimming and J lost 6 bases; unmatched junction nucleotides: 8. CDR1 is SNHLY and CDR2 is FYNNEI in the germline V gene. CDR3 length: 14 residues. In DNA form, the CDR3 reads TGTGCCAGCAGAGACAGGGTAGGGGGTCAGCCCCAGCATTTT. It yields the protein CASRDRVGGQPQHF.